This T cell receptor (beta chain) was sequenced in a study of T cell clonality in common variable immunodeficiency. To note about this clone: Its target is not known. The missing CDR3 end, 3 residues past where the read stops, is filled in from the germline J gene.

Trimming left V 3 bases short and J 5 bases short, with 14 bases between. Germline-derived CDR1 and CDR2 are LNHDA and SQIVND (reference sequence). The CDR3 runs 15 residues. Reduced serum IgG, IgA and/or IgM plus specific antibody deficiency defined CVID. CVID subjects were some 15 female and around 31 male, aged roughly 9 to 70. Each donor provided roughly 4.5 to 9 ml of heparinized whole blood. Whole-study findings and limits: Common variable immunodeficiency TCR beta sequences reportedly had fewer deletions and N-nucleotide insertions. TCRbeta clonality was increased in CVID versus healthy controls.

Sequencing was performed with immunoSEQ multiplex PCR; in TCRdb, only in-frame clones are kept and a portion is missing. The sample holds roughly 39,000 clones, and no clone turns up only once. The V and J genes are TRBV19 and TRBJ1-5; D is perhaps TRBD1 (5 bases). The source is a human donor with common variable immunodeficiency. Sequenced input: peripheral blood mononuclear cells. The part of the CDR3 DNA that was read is TGTGCCAGTAGTATGGGGCAGGGTAGGGATCAGCCC. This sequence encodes CASSMGQGRDQP. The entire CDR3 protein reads CASSMGQGRDQPQHF.